The next 12 T cell receptor beta chains were all read from a single sample in a study of cytomegalovirus exposure and HLA in healthy donors. PCR primers comprised 60 Vbeta and 13 Jbeta primers. Sequencing used immunoSEQ multiplex PCR; TCRdb keeps in-frame clones, though not all of them. The sample lists more than 90,000 clones, 78% seen once, with around 3.2% in the top ten. Sequenced material: PBMCs. Receptor source: a woman aged 40 to 49 in good health and CMV-seronegative.

V usage is TRBV5-6 and J usage is TRBJ1-2; a weak D match, TRBD1 (6 bases). Germline V gene lookup returns CDR1 SGHDT and CDR2 YYEEEE. The CDR3 loop spans 14 amino acids. V lost 2 bases and J 8 bases, leaving 16 bases between the germline ends. The CDR3 sequence is CASSLVRGAGGYTF. CDR3 sequence (DNA): TGTGCCAGCAGCTTAGTGCGGGGGGCGGGCGGCTACACCTTC.

The J gene is TRBJ2-4, the V gene TRBV19, with 7 bases matching TRBD1. V dropped 4 bases and J dropped 1; count of bases not matched to a gene: 7. This CDR3 is built from 16 residues. Germline CDR1 reads LNHDA; CDR2 reads SQIVND (reference sequence). The CDR3 sequence: CASSTGQLVAKNIQYF. DNA for the CDR3: TGTGCCAGTAGTACGGGACAGCTCGTCGCCAAAAACATTCAGTACTTC.

The CDR3 DNA follows: TGTGCCAGCAGGGAGATAGCGGGAGGCCAGGGTGGGCAGTACTTC. Translated: CASREIAGGQGGQYF. This chain links TRBV6-1 with TRBJ2-7, with 10 bases matching TRBD2. The germline CDR1 and CDR2 sequences are MNHNS and SASEGT. The V segment lost 6 bases and the J segment 9 bases; nucleotides outside the gene matches: 14. The length of the CDR3 is 15 residues.

The chain links TRBV7-2 to TRBJ2-3; 12 bases map to TRBD2. The CDR3 sequence is 15 residues long. Germline V CDR1 and CDR2: SGHTA, FQGNSA. V shed 6 bases, J shed 1 base, and the junction held 2 bases outside the gene matches. The DNA of the CDR3 is TGTGCCAGCAGTTCTAGCGGGAGGGGCACAGATACGCAGTATTTT. Protein: CASSSSGRGTDTQYF.

V usage is TRBV28 and J usage is TRBJ1-5; TRBD1 might be the D (5 bases). This CDR3 has 12 residues. Trimming left V 6 bases short and J 8 bases short, with 11 bases between. Germline CDR1 is MDHEN and CDR2 is SYDVKM. This chain's CDR3 is CASRSPGEPQHF. The CDR3 nucleotides read TGTGCCAGCAGGTCCCCGGGGGAGCCCCAGCATTTT.

This chain joins TRBV10-3 and TRBJ2-6; 8 bases agree with TRBD2. Germline V gene lookup returns CDR1 ENHRY and CDR2 SYGVKD. CDR3 length: 18 residues. J gave up 0 bases and V 4 bases, and 8 bases lay outside the gene matches. The CDR3 loop reads CAISVRIAGTSGANVLTF. In nucleotides, the CDR3 is TGTGCCATCAGTGTGAGGATAGCGGGGACCTCTGGGGCCAACGTCCTGACTTTC.

The gene calls are TRBV2 and TRBJ2-1; 8 nucleotides align to TRBD2. Germline CDR1 SNHLY, CDR2 FYNNEI. The CDR3 is 16 amino acids. The trim removed 4 bases at V and 6 bases at J, leaving 11 bases unmatched. The CDR3 DNA sequence: TGTGCCAGCAGTGTGGTTGTAGGGGCGGGAGGCAATGAGCAGTTCTTC. It specifies CASSVVVGAGGNEQFF.

V is TRBV2 and J is TRBJ1-2, with 8 bases matching TRBD1. The CDR3 contains 13 residues. The V segment lost 5 bases and the J segment 6 bases; nucleotides outside the gene matches: 5. The germline V gene encodes CDR1 SNHLY and CDR2 FYNNEI. CDR3 in amino acids: CASSLTGANGYTF. CDR3 sequence (DNA): TGTGCCAGCAGTCTGACAGGGGCTAATGGCTACACCTTC.

This clone was recorded once. The rearrangement uses TRBV30 and TRBJ2-7; D might be TRBD1 (6 bases). This CDR3 is 14 amino acids long. The germline CDR1 and CDR2 sequences are GTSNPN and SVGIG (reference sequence). V was clipped by 5 bases and J by 4 bases, with 18 bases between them. DNA of the CDR3: TGTGCCTGGGTGGATGGGGCAGGGGATTACGAGCAGTACTTC. Translating gives CAWVDGAGDYEQYF.

The chain combines TRBV18 with TRBJ2-1; 10 nucleotides match TRBD2. The V gene's germline CDR1 is KGHSH and CDR2 LQKENI. The CDR3 consists of 18 residues. V was clipped by 3 bases and J by 0 bases; unmatched bases: 8. CDR3: CASSPGSGRQSSYNEQFF. The CDR3, as DNA: TGTGCCAGCTCACCGGGTAGCGGGAGGCAGAGCTCCTACAATGAGCAGTTCTTC.

The chain uses TRBV5-3 and TRBJ2-7; 7 bases map to TRBD1. TRBV5-3 is annotated as an ORF whose role is uncertain. V dropped 2 bases and J dropped 4; count of bases not matched to a gene: 15. This CDR3 has 17 amino acids. For the CDR3, the DNA is TGTGCCAGAAGCTTCGTAACTAGGGACAGTGGCTTATACGAGCAGTACTTC. Protein sequence: CARSFVTRDSGLYEQYF.

The genes are TRBV4-2 and TRBJ2-1; D is possibly TRBD1 (5 bases). This CDR3 is 18 amino acids long. Trimming left V 0 bases short and J 5 bases short, with 20 bases between. The germline V gene has CDR1 LGHNA and CDR2 YNFKEQ. CDR3 coding DNA: TGTGCCAGCAGCCAAGATCGGTTTGGACAACACAAGAACAATGAGCAGTTCTTC. This gives the protein CASSQDRFGQHKNNEQFF.